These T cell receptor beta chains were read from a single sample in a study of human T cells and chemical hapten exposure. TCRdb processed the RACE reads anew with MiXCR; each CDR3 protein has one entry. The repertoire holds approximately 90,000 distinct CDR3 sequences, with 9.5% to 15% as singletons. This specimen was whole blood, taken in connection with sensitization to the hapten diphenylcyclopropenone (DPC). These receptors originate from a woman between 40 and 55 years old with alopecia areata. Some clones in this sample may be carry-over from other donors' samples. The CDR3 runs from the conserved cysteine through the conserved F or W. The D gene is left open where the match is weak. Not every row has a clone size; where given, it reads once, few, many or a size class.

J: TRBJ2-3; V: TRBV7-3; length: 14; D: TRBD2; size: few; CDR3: CASSLGLAADTQYF; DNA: TGTGCCAGCAGCCTAGGACTAGCGGCAGATACGCAGTATTTT
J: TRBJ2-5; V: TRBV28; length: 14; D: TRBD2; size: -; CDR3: CASRFLAAQETQYF; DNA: TGTGCCAGCAGGTTCCTAGCGGCCCAAGAGACCCAGTACTTC
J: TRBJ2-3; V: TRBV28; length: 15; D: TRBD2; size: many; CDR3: CASRGLAGRGGAQYF; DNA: TGTGCCAGCAGGGGACTAGCGGGGAGGGGCGGAGCGCAGTATTTT
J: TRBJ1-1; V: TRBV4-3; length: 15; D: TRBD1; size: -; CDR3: CASSQAQGTYTEAFF; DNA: TGCGCCAGCAGCCAAGCACAGGGGACGTACACTGAAGCTTTCTTT
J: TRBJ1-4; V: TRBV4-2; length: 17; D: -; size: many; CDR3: CASSQDIGYRANEKLFF; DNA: TGTGCCAGCAGCCAAGACATTGGATACAGGGCGAATGAAAAACTGTTTTTT
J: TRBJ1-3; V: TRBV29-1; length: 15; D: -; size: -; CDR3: CSVSPGGSSGNTIYF; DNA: TGCAGCGTCTCACCCGGGGGGAGCTCTGGAAACACCATATATTTT
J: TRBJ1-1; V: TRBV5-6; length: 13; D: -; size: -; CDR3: CASSRGSGTEAFF; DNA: TGTGCCAGCAGCCGAGGCTCCGGCACTGAAGCTTTCTTT
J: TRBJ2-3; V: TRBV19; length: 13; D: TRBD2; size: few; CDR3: CASSLAGPDTQYF; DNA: TGTGCCAGTAGTCTAGCGGGACCAGATACGCAGTATTTT
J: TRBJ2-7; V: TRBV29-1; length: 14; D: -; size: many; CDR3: CSVAAQGRQYEQYF; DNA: TGCAGCGTTGCCGCCCAGGGTAGGCAATACGAGCAGTACTTC
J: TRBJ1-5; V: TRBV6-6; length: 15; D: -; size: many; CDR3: CASSQQVPENQPQHF; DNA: TGTGCCAGCAGTCAACAGGTACCGGAGAATCAGCCCCAGCATTTT
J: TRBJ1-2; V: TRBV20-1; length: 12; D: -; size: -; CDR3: CSASWGGAGYTF; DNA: TGCAGTGCTAGCTGGGGGGGCGCTGGCTACACCTTC
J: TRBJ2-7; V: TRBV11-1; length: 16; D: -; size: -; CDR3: CASSLAGGQLSYEQYF; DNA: TGTGCCAGCAGCTTAGCGGGGGGACAGCTAAGCTACGAGCAGTACTTC
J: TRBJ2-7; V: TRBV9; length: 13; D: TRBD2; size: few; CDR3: CASSGREGLEQYF; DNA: TGTGCCAGCAGCGGACGGGAGGGGCTCGAGCAGTACTTC
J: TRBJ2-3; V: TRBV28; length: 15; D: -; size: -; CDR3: CASSLVGVRPDTQYF; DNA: TGTGCCAGCAGTTTAGTGGGAGTCAGGCCAGATACGCAGTATTTT
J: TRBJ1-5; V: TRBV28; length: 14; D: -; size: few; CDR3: CASSSPYDNQPQHF; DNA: TGTGCCAGCAGTTCCCCGTATGACAATCAGCCCCAGCATTTT
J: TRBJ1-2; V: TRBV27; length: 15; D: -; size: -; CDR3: CASSRTSTHIGGYTF; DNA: TGTGCCAGCAGCCGCACAAGCACCCATATTGGTGGCTACACCTTC
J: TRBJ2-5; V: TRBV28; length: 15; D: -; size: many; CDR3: CASSPAGGRQETQYF; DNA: TGTGCCAGCAGCCCGGCTGGGGGGCGCCAGGAGACCCAGTACTTC
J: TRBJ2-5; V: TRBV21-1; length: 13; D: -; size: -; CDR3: CASSTDIQETQYF; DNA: TGTGCCAGCAGCACGGACATCCAAGAGACCCAGTACTTC
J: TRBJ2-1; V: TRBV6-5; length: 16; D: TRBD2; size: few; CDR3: CASSPPRGGGRDEQFF; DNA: TGTGCCAGCAGCCCCCCGCGGGGGGGTGGGCGAGATGAGCAGTTCTTC
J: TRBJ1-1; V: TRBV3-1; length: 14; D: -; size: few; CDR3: CASSQQVWGTEAFF; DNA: TGTGCCAGCAGCCAGCAGGTTTGGGGCACTGAAGCTTTCTTT
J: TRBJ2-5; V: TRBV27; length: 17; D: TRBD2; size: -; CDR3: CASSPIRLAGGQETQYF; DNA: TGTGCCAGCAGTCCGATTCGACTAGCGGGAGGACAAGAGACCCAGTACTTC
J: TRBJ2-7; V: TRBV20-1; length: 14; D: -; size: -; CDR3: CSARPRGSVYEQYF; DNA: TGCAGTGCTAGGCCGAGGGGGTCGGTCTACGAGCAGTACTTC
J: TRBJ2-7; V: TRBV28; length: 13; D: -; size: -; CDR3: CASSTNDNYEQYF; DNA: TGTGCCAGCAGCACCAATGACAACTACGAGCAGTACTTC
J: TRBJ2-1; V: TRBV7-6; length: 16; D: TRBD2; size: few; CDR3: CASSLRSSGSQNEQFF; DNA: TGTGCCAGCAGCCTGCGGTCAAGCGGGAGCCAGAATGAGCAGTTCTTC
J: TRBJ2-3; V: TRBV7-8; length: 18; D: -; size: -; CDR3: CASSFSTTTRQSTDTQYF; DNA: TGTGCCAGCAGCTTTTCCACAACCACTCGACAGAGCACAGATACGCAGTATTTT
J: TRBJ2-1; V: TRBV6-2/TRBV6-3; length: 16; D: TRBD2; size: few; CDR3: CASSTGTSGRTNEQFF; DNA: TGTGCCAGCAGCACCGGGACTAGCGGGAGGACGAATGAGCAGTTCTTC
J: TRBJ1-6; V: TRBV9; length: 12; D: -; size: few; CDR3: CASSDTGPPLHF; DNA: TGTGCCAGCAGCGATACAGGACCACCCCTCCACTTT
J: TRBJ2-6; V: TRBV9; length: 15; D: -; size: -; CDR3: CASSVGASGANVLTF; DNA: TGTGCCAGCAGCGTAGGGGCCTCTGGGGCCAACGTCCTGACTTTC
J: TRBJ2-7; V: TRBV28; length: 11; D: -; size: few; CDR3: CASSLRGEQYF; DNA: TGTGCCAGCAGTTTACGCGGCGAGCAGTACTTC
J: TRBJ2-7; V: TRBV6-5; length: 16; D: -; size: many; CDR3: CASSYSIRPGVSEQYF; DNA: TGTGCCAGCAGTTACTCGATTCGGCCGGGAGTATCGGAGCAGTACTTC
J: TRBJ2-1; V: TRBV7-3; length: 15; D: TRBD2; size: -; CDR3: CASSRWASGRNEQFF; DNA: TGTGCCAGCAGCCGATGGGCCAGCGGGAGAAATGAGCAGTTCTTC
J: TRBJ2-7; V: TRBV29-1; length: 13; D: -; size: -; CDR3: CSDQDLYSYEQYF; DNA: TGCAGCGACCAGGACCTCTACTCCTACGAGCAGTACTTC
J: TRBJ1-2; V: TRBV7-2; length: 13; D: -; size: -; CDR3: CASSLVGGDGYTF; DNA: TGTGCCAGCAGCTTAGTAGGCGGCGATGGCTACACCTTC
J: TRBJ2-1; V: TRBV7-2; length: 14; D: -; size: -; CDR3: CASRPRDTYNEQFF; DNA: TGTGCCAGCAGACCCCGGGACACCTACAATGAGCAGTTCTTC
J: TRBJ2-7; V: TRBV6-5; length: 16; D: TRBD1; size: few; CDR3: CASAETFGTGMDEQYF; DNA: TGTGCCAGCGCGGAAACGTTCGGGACAGGGATGGACGAGCAGTACTTC
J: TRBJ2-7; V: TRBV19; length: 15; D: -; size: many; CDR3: CASSIWGDRTYEQYF; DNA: TGTGCCAGTAGTATATGGGGCGATCGGACCTACGAGCAGTACTTC
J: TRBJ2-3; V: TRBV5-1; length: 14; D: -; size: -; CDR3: CASKVEMSTDTQYF; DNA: TGCGCCAGCAAGGTGGAAATGAGCACAGATACGCAGTATTTT
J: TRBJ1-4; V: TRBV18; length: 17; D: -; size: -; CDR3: CASRGIGDSRSNEKLFF; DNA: TGTGCCAGCCGGGGGATCGGGGATTCTCGGTCTAATGAAAAACTGTTTTTT
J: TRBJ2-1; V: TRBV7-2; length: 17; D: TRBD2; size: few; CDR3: CASSLGLAEWVWDEQFF; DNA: TGTGCCAGCAGCCTGGGACTAGCGGAGTGGGTTTGGGATGAGCAGTTCTTC
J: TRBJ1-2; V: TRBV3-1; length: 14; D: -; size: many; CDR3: CASSQGPTVYGYTF; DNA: TGTGCCAGCAGCCAAGGGCCTACAGTCTATGGCTACACCTTC
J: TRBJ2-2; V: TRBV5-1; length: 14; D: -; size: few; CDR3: CASSLEGHTGELFF; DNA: TGCGCCAGCAGCTTAGAAGGGCACACCGGGGAGCTGTTTTTT
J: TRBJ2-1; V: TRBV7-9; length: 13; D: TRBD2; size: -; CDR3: CASFSSGSYEQFF; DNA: TGTGCCAGCTTTTCTAGCGGGAGCTATGAGCAGTTCTTC
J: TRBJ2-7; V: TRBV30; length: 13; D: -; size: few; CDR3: CAWSGGNPYEQYF; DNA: TGTGCCTGGAGTGGGGGGAATCCCTACGAGCAGTACTTC
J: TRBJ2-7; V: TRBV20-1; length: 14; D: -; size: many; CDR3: CSAGTAGPAYEQYF; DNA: TGCAGTGCTGGGACTGCGGGCCCTGCCTACGAGCAGTACTTC
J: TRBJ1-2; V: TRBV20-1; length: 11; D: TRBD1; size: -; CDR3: CGAGQGYGYTF; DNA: TGCGGGGCAGGACAGGGCTATGGCTACACCTTC
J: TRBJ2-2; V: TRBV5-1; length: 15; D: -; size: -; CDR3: CASSLAVVNTGELFF; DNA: TGCGCCAGCAGCTTGGCCGTGGTCAACACCGGGGAGCTGTTTTTT
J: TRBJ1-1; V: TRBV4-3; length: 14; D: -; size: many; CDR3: CASSQDPRAPEAFF; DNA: TGCGCCAGCAGCCAAGACCCAAGGGCCCCTGAAGCTTTCTTT
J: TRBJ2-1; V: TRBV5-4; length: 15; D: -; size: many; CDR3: CASSWRGRANNEQFF; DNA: TGTGCCAGCAGCTGGAGGGGGAGGGCCAACAATGAGCAGTTCTTC
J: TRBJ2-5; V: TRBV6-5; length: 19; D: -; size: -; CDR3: CASSFRDRGFSGRRETQYF; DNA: TGTGCCAGCAGTTTCCGAGACAGGGGGTTTAGCGGGAGACGGGAGACCCAGTACTTC
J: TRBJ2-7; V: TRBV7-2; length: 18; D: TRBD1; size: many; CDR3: CASSPNPPYRDRTYEQYF; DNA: TGTGCCAGCAGCCCAAACCCCCCGTACCGGGACAGAACTTACGAGCAGTACTTC
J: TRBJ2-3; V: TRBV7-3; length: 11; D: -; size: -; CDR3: CASSAGRTQYF; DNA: TGTGCCAGCAGTGCCGGGCGTACGCAGTATTTT
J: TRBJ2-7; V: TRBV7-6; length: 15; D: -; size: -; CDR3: CASSLARGSGYEQYF; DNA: TGTGCCAGCAGCTTAGCAAGGGGCTCCGGATACGAGCAGTACTTC
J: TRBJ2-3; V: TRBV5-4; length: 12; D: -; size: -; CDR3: CASSETTDTQYF; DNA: TGTGCCAGCAGCGAGACAACAGATACGCAGTATTTT
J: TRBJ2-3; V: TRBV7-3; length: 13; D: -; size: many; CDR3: CASSPVGADTQYF; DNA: TGTGCCAGCAGCCCCGTGGGGGCAGATACGCAGTATTTT
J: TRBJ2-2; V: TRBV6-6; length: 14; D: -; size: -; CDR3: CASSGAGNTGELFF; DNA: TGTGCCAGCAGTGGGGCAGGGAACACCGGGGAGCTGTTTTTT
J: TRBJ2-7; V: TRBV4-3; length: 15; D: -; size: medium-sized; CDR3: CASSQDAGGYYEQYF; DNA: TGCGCCAGCAGCCAAGATGCAGGAGGGTACTACGAGCAGTACTTC
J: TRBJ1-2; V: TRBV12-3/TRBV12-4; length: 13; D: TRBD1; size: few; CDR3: CASSRDSMYGYTF; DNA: TGTGCCAGCAGTCGGGACAGCATGTATGGCTACACCTTC
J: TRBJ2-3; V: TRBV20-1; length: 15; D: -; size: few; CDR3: CSARPLTTSTDTQYF; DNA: TGCAGTGCTAGACCCCTGACAACTAGCACAGATACGCAGTATTTT
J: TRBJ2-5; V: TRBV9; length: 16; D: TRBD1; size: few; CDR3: CASSVGPTGGRGTQYF; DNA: TGTGCCAGCAGCGTAGGTCCGACAGGGGGCAGAGGGACCCAGTACTTC
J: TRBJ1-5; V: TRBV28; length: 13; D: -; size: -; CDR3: CASTFRTGQPQHF; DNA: TGTGCCAGCACCTTTAGGACGGGGCAGCCCCAGCATTTT